A single sample is the source of the 8 T cell receptor beta chains below, sequenced in a study of HIV-infected children after antiretroviral therapy interruption. The treatment denotes: PENTA 11 planned treatment interruption arm or continuous ART arm. A 3' RACE protocol on RNA, with unique molecular identifiers, produced the TCR library. TCRdb re-derived calls from the 3' RACE reads in MiXCR, one entry per CDR3 protein. The sample has more than 85,000 distinct CDR3 sequences, approximately 6.9% seen once. The sequences come from CD45RA+ CD4+ T cells from PBMCs, pooled from several time points, collected from a donor given antiretroviral therapy, either interrupted or continuous. Specified subset: naive CD4+ CD45RA+ CD45RO- T cells. Source of these receptors: a pool of human donors with HIV.

This clonotype was detected a few times. The V call is TRBV3-1, the J call TRBJ1-3; no firm D call. The CDR3 spans 14 residues. V was clipped by 6 bases and J by 16 bases, with 25 bases between them. Per germline, CDR1 LGHDT and CDR2 YNNKEL (reference sequence). The CDR3 sequence is CASSETISGNTLYF. CDR3 sequence (DNA): TGTGCCAGCAGTGAGACAATTTCTGGAAATACGCTCTATTTT.

This clonotype was counted at least ten times. The chain employs TRBV4-2 and TRBJ1-3; D remains unclear. The germline V gene encodes CDR1 LGHNA and CDR2 YNFKEQ. The CDR3 loop spans 15 amino acids. V was cut by 1 base and J by 5 bases, with 12 bases left in between. In DNA, the CDR3 is TGTGCCAGCAGCCAAGTCCGGGGAGGAAGAAACACCATATATTTT. Translating it yields CASSQVRGGRNTIYF.

This clonotype was counted a few times. J is TRBJ1-3 and V is TRBV9, with D possibly matching TRBD1 (5 bases). The CDR3 consists of 15 residues. V lost 3 bases and J lost 4, with 14 bases in between. The V gene's germline CDR1 is SGDLS and CDR2 YYNGEE. In DNA, the CDR3 is TGTGCCAGCAGCGGACAGTCTAGCTCCGGAAACACCATATATTTT. It is translated as CASSGQSSSGNTIYF.

The table lists this clonotype with a few counts. The genes are TRBV7-9 and TRBJ2-7, with D perhaps matching TRBD2 (6 bases). Germline CDR1 is SEHNR and CDR2 is FQNEAQ (reference sequence). V lost 5 bases, J lost 0 bases, and 8 bases lay in between. The CDR3 sequence is 13 residues long. CDR3 loop: CASSEGLSYEQYF. CDR3 in DNA: TGTGCCAGCAGCGAGGGACTCTCCTACGAGCAGTACTTC. Variable domain in full (rest from reference TRBV7-9 and TRBJ2-7): DTGVSQNPRHKITKRGQNVTFRCDPISEHNRLYWYRQTLGQGPEFLTYFQNEAQLEKSRLLSDRFSAERPKGSFSTLEIQRTEQGDSAMYLCASSEGLSYEQYFGPGTRLTVT.

This clonotype has at least ten counts. The chain carries TRBV25-1 and TRBJ2-5; D might be TRBD1 (6 bases). The CDR3 runs 19 residues. The germline gives CDR1 MGHDK, CDR2 SYGVNS. The V end lost 11 bases, the J end lost 2 bases, and 33 bases lay between the germline ends. The CDR3 DNA follows: TGTGCCTCGCAGCGTCCGGGGACAACCGAGTATACCTTTCAAGAGACCCAGTACTTC. It translates to CASQRPGTTEYTFQETQYF.

The table lists this clonotype with many counts. The chain employs TRBV23-1 and TRBJ2-2; 9 nucleotides match TRBD2. TRBV23-1 is marked as an open reading frame, function uncertain. CDR3 length: 16 amino acids. The V and J ends lost 3 bases and 4 bases, in that order; junction bases with no gene match: 6. The CDR3: CASSHLTSGFTGELFF. The CDR3 nucleotides are TGCGCCAGCAGTCACCTGACTAGCGGATTCACCGGGGAGCTGTTTTTT.

Ten or more counts support this clonotype. The V call is TRBV3-1, the J call TRBJ1-5; D is perhaps TRBD1 (6 bases). Germline CDR1 and CDR2: LGHDT and YNNKEL (reference sequence). Trimming removed 1 base from V and 0 bases from J, with 7 bases in between. CDR3 length: 15 amino acids. The CDR3 here is CASSQGQVSNQPQHF. The CDR3 coding sequence is TGTGCCAGCAGCCAAGGACAGGTTAGCAATCAGCCCCAGCATTTT.

On this clonotype itself: Its ends do not fully match the called genes, so a read error is possible. This chain uses TRBV25-1 with TRBJ2-2, with D possibly matching TRBD1 (5 bases). This CDR3 contains 14 residues. The V gene's germline CDR1 is MGHDK and CDR2 SYGVNS. This CDR3 is CASSLDTNTGQLYF. For the CDR3, the DNA is TGTGCCAGCAGTCTGGACACCAACACCGGGCAGCTCTACTTT.